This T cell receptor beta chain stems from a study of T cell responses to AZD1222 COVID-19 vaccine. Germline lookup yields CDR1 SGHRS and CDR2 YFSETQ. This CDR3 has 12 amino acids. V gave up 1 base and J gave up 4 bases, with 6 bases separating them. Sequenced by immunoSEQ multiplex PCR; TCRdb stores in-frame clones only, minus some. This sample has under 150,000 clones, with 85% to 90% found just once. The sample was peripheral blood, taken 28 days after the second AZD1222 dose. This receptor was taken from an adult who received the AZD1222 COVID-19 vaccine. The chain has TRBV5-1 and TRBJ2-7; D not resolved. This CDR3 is CASSLKGYEQYF. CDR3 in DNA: TGCGCCAGCAGCTTGAAGGGATACGAGCAGTACTTC. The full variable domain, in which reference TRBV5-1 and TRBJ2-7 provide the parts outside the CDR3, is KAGVTQTPRYLIKTRGQQVTLSCSPISGHRSVSWYQQTPGQGLQFLFEYFSETQRNKGNFPGRFSGRQFSNSRSEMNVSTLELGDSALYLCASSLKGYEQYFGPGTRLTVT.